These T cell receptor beta chains were read from a single sample in a study of T cell repertoires in cytomegalovirus infection. TCRdb recomputed calls from the reads with MiXCR, one row per CDR3 protein. The profile covers about 400,000 distinct CDR3 sequences, with 15% to 20% appearing a single time and around 10% taken by the ten largest. The sequenced material came from PBMCs. Every receptor here comes from a human donor in good health (CMV status not recorded). Some clones in this sample may be carry-over from other donors' samples. The CDR3 runs from the conserved cysteine through the conserved F or W. D genes are given only for firm matches. Part of the rows lack a size; the others show once, few, many or a class for expanded clones.

d_gene,abundance,j_gene,v_gene,CDR3nt,CDR3aa
TRBD1,NA,TRBJ2-3,TRBV20-1,TGCAGTGCTACCCGGGACAGGGGGCTAGGTACGCGGTATTTT,CSATRDRGLGTRYF
NA,NA,TRBJ1-3,TRBV6-6,TGTGCCAGCAGTTACGGGCCGCGCGGGGGGCGCGTTGGAAACACCATATATTTT,CASSYGPRGGRVGNTIYF
NA,few,TRBJ2-7,TRBV4-2,TGTGCCAGCTCTGCCGTGGACAGATCCTACGAGCAGTACTTC,CASSAVDRSYEQYF
NA,once,TRBJ2-3,TRBV9,TGTGCCAGCGGGAGGCGGGATACGCAGTATTTT,CASGRRDTQYF
NA,NA,TRBJ1-1,TRBV5-1,TGCGCCAGCAGCCCAACGGGCGGGATGAACACTGAAGCTTTCTTT,CASSPTGGMNTEAFF
NA,many,TRBJ2-7,TRBV7-2,TGTGCCAGCAGCTCCACGGGACCGACCTACGAGCAGTACTTC,CASSSTGPTYEQYF
NA,few,TRBJ1-3,TRBV12-3/TRBV12-4,TGTGCCAGCAGCCGGAACTCTGGAAACACCATATATTTT,CASSRNSGNTIYF
NA,few,TRBJ2-7,TRBV4-1,TGCGCCAGCAGCCGAGAAGAAGGGTCCTACGAGCAGTACTTC,CASSREEGSYEQYF
NA,few,TRBJ1-2,TRBV2,TGTGCCAGCAGTCCACAGGGATCAGTACATGGCTACACCTTC,CASSPQGSVHGYTF
NA,few,TRBJ1-2,TRBV12-3/TRBV12-4,TGTGCCAGCAGCCCTGACGGTTCCTATGGCTACACCTTC,CASSPDGSYGYTF
TRBD1,few,TRBJ1-4,TRBV28,TGTGCCAGCAGTGGATGGACAGGGAGGACTAATGAAAAACTGTTTTTT,CASSGWTGRTNEKLFF
NA,many,TRBJ1-4,TRBV5-1,TGCGCCAGCAGGCCGTCGGGTATTACTAATGAAAAACTGTTTTTT,CASRPSGITNEKLFF
NA,NA,TRBJ2-1,TRBV6-4,TGTGCCAGCAGTGACTCGAAAAAGGACAATGAGCAGTTCTTC,CASSDSKKDNEQFF
NA,NA,TRBJ2-4,TRBV5-4,TGTGCCAGCAGCTTGCAATTTGGTCAGAACATTCAGTACTTC,CASSLQFGQNIQYF
NA,NA,TRBJ2-1,TRBV20-1,TGCAGTGCTAGCGAGCTTGGAAGGGAGTGGTTAAATGAGCAGTTCTTC,CSASELGREWLNEQFF
TRBD1,NA,TRBJ1-2,TRBV28,TGTGCCAGCAGTCTCCATCCCGGGACAGGGGGGTTAGGCTACACCTTC,CASSLHPGTGGLGYTF
TRBD1,few,TRBJ1-2,TRBV6-2/TRBV6-3,TGTGCCAGCATCTCCCCGGGACAGGGATATGGCTACACCTTC,CASISPGQGYGYTF
NA,NA,TRBJ2-1,TRBV20-1,TGCAGTGCTAGGTCGGCAGACAAACTCAATGAGCAGTTCTTC,CSARSADKLNEQFF
NA,NA,TRBJ1-6,TRBV5-1,TGCGCCAGCAGCCAAGCCCCGACAGTCGAGGCCCTCCACTTT,CASSQAPTVEALHF
NA,NA,TRBJ2-3,TRBV20-1,TGCAGTGCCCTCAGGGAAACCGATACGCAGTATTTT,CSALRETDTQYF
TRBD2,few,TRBJ2-5,TRBV20-1,TGCAGTGCGAGCCGCTCGCGGGAGGGAGAGACCCAGTACTTC,CSASRSREGETQYF
TRBD1,few,TRBJ1-2,TRBV6-6,TGTGCCAGTAGGACAGGGGGCCAGATGTATGGCTACACCTTC,CASRTGGQMYGYTF
TRBD1,few,TRBJ1-2,TRBV12-3/TRBV12-4,TGTGCCAGCAGTTTTCAGGGGGTCTACTATGGCTACACCTTC,CASSFQGVYYGYTF
NA,few,TRBJ2-1,TRBV27,TGTGCCAGCAGCGGGCAGACCTACAATGAGCAGTTCTTC,CASSGQTYNEQFF
NA,many,TRBJ1-4,TRBV7-8,TGTGCCAGCAGCTTATATCCAGGGACGGCAACTAATGAAAAACTGTTTTTT,CASSLYPGTATNEKLFF
NA,NA,TRBJ2-2,TRBV10-3,TGTGCCATCAGCCCCCATCGGGGGGCGCAGGTTCCCGGGGAGCTGTTTTTT,CAISPHRGAQVPGELFF
TRBD2,many,TRBJ2-1,TRBV6-1,TGTGCCAGCAGAGTAGCGGGAGGCCTCTACAATGAGCAGTTCTTC,CASRVAGGLYNEQFF
NA,many,TRBJ2-3,TRBV7-9,TGTGCCAGCTCAGCCGCAAATACGCAGTATTTT,CASSAANTQYF
TRBD1,few,TRBJ1-2,TRBV2,TGTGCCAGCAGGTCACAGGGGAACGACGGCTACACCTTC,CASRSQGNDGYTF
NA,NA,TRBJ2-1,TRBV24-1,TGTGCCACCAGTAGGGACGTGGATGACAATGAGCAGTTCTTC,CATSRDVDDNEQFF
NA,NA,TRBJ1-5,TRBV10-3,TGTGCCATCAGTGAGTCGGGGGGGTATGGTCAGCCCCAGCATTTT,CAISESGGYGQPQHF
TRBD2,NA,TRBJ2-7,TRBV19,TGTGCCAGTAGTTTGACTAGCGGGAGGGCCGAGCAGTACTTC,CASSLTSGRAEQYF
TRBD2,many,TRBJ2-3,TRBV7-8,TGTGCCAGCAGCTTAGTGACTAGCTCCGCCGATACGCAGTATTTT,CASSLVTSSADTQYF
NA,NA,TRBJ2-1,TRBV19,TGTGCCAGTAGTATAATGGGAGACGACTACAATGAGCAGTTCTTC,CASSIMGDDYNEQFF
NA,few,TRBJ2-1,TRBV2,TGTGCCAGCAACCCTAGTATGGGGAGTGAGCAGTTCTTC,CASNPSMGSEQFF
NA,many,TRBJ1-1,TRBV11-2,TGTGCCAGCAGCTTAAACCAAAGGAACACTGAAGCTTTCTTT,CASSLNQRNTEAFF
NA,few,TRBJ1-5,TRBV7-9,TGTGCCAGCAGCCAAGGGGGTAGCAGCAATCAGCCCCAGCATTTT,CASSQGGSSNQPQHF
NA,few,TRBJ2-5,TRBV19,TGTGCCAGTAGTATCGTAGGGAAGGAGACCCAGTACTTC,CASSIVGKETQYF
NA,many,TRBJ1-5,TRBV19,TGTGCCAGTAGTATAGGGACAGACAATCAGCCCCAGCATTTT,CASSIGTDNQPQHF
TRBD2,NA,TRBJ2-2,TRBV10-3,TGTGCCATCAGTCCTAGCGGGAGGGCCGGGGAGCTGTTTTTT,CAISPSGRAGELFF
NA,many,TRBJ1-4,TRBV7-8,TGTGCCAGCAGCCCGAGGCCCTCTGAAAAACTGTTTTTT,CASSPRPSEKLFF
NA,many,TRBJ2-5,TRBV7-2,TGTGCCAGCAGCTTAGCTTTCTTGGGGACCCAGTACTTC,CASSLAFLGTQYF
NA,many,TRBJ2-5,TRBV29-1,TGCAGCGTAGCCGGGACTGACCAAGAGACCCAGTACTTC,CSVAGTDQETQYF
NA,few,TRBJ2-3,TRBV4-3,TGCGCCAGCAGCCGGAGAGGCTCTTCAGATACGCAGTATTTT,CASSRRGSSDTQYF